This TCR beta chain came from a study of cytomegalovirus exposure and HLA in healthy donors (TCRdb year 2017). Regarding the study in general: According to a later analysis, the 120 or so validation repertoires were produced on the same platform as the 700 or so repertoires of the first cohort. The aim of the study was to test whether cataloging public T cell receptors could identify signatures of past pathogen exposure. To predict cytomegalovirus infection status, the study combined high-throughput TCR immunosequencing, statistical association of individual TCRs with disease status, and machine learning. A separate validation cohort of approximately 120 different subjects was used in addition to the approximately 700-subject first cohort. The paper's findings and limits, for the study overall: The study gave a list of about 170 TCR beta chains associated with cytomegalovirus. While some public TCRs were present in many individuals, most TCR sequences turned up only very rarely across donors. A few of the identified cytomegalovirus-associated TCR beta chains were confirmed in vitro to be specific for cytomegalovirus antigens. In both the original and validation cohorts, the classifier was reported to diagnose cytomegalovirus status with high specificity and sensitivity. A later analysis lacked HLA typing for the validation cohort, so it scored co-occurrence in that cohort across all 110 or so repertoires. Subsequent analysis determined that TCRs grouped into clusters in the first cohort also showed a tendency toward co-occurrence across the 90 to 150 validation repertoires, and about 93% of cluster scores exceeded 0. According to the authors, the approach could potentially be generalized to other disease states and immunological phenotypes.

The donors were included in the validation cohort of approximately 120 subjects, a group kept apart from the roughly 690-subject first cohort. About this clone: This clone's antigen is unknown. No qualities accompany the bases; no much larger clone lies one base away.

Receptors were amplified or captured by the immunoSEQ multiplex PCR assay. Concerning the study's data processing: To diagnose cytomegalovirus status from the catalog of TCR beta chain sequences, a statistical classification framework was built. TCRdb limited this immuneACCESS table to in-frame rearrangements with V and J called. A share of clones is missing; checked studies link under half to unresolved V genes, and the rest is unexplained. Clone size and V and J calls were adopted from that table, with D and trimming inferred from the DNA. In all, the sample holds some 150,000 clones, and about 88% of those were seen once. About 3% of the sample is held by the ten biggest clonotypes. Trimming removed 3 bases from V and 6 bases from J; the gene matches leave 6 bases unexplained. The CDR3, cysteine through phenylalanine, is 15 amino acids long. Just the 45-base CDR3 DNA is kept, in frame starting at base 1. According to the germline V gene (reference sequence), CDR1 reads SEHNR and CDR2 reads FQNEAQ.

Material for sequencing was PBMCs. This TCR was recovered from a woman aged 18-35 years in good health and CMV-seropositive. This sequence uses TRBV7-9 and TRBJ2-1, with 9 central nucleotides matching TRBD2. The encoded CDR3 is CASSFLQTSGNEQFF. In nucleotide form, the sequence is TGTGCCAGCAGCTTTCTCCAGACTAGCGGCAATGAGCAGTTCTTC.